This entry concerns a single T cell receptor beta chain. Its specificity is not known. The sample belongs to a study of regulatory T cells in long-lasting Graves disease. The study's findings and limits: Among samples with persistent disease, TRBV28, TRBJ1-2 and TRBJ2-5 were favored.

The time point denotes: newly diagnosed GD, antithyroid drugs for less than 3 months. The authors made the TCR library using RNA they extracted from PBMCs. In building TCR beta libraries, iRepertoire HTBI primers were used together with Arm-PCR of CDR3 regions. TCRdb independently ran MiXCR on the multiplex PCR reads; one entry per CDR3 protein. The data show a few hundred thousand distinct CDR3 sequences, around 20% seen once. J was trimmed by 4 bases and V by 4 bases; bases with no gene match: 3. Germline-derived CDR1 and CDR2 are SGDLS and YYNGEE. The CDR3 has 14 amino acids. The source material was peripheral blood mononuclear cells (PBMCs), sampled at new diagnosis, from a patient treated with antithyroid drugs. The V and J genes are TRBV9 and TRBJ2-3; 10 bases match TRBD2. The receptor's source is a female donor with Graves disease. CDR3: CASSSAGGSDTQYF. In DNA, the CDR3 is TGTGCCAGCAGCTCAGCGGGAGGGTCAGATACGCAGTATTTT. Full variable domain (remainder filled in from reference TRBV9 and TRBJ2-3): DSGVTQTPKHLITATGQRVTLRCSPRSGDLSVYWYQQSLDQGLQFLIQYYNGEERAKGNILERFSAQQFPDLHSELNLSSLELGDSALYFCASSSAGGSDTQYFGPGTRLTVL.